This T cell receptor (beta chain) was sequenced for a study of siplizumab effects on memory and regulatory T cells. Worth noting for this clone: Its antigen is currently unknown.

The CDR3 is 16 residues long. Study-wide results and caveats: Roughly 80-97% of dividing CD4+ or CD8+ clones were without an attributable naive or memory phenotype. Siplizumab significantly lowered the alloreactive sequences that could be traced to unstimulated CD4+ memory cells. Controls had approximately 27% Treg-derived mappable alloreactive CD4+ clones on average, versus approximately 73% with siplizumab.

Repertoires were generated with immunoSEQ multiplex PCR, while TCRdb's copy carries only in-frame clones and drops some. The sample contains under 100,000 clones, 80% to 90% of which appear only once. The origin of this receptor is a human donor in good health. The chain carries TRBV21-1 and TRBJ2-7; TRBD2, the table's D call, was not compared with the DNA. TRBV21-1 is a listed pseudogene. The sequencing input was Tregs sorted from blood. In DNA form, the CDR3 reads TGTGCCAGCAGCAAACGAGGGCGGGGGACCACCTACGAGCAGTACTTC. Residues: CASSKRGRGTTYEQYF.